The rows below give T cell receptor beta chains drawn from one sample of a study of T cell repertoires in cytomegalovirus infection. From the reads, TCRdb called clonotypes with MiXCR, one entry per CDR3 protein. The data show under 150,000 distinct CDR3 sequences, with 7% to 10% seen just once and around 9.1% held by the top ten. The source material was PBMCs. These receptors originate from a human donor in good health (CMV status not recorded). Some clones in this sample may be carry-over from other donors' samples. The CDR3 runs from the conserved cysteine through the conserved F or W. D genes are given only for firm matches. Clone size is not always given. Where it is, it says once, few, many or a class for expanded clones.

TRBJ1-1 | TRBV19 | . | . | TGTGCCAGTGCCGACAGTTATACGAACACTAAAGCTTTCTTT | CASADSYTNTKAFF
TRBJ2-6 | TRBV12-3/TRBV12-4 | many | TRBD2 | TGTGCCAGCAGTTTCGGGGGGACTGGGGCCAACGTCCTGACTTTC | CASSFGGTGANVLTF
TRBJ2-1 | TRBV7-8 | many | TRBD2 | TGTGCCAGCAGCCTCCTCTTCACGCGGGGGGACCTTAATGAGCAGTTCTTC | CASSLLFTRGDLNEQFF
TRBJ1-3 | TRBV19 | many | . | TGTGCCAGTAGTGTACGCGGGAGCTCTGGAAACACCATATATTTT | CASSVRGSSGNTIYF
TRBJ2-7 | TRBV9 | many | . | TGTGCCAGCAGCGTAGGTGTCGGAAGCTACGAGCAGTACTTC | CASSVGVGSYEQYF
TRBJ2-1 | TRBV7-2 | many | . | TGTGCCAGCAGCTTAGAGTTACAGGGTTGGCATGAGCAGTTCTTC | CASSLELQGWHEQFF
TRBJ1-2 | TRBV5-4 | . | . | TGTGCCAGCACCAAGACGGAAAGCTATGGCTACACCTTC | CASTKTESYGYTF
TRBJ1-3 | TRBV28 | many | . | TGTGCCAGCAAAGTCGGGCAAGTCGGAGGAAACACCATATATTTT | CASKVGQVGGNTIYF
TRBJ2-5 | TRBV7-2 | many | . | TGTGCCAGCAACCCGTATGGGGGGCGGTGGGAGACCCAGTACTTC | CASNPYGGRWETQYF
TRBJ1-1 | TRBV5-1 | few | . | TGCGCCAGCAGCTTGGGAGGGACCACTGAAGCTTTCTTT | CASSLGGTTEAFF
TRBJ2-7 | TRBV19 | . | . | TGTGCCAGTAGTATAGGAGGAGGGATGGGATCCTCCTACGAGCAGTACTTC | CASSIGGGMGSSYEQYF
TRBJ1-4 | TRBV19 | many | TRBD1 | TGTGCCAGTAGTTCGCGCACCCCGGGACAGCGACGAAATGAAAAACTGTTTTTT | CASSSRTPGQRRNEKLFF
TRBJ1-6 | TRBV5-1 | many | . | TGCGCCAGCACCGCGGTGGGCGACCTTAATTCACCCCTCCACTTT | CASTAVGDLNSPLHF
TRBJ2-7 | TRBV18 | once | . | TGTGCCAGCTCACCGCAGGGTAACGAGCAGTACTTC | CASSPQGNEQYF
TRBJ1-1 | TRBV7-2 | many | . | TGTGCCAGCAGGGAGGGGTCCTCTGGCACTGAAGCTTTCTTT | CASREGSSGTEAFF
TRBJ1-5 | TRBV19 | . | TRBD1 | TGTGCCAGTAGTACATCAGGGGGCAGCAATCAGCCCCAGCATTTT | CASSTSGGSNQPQHF
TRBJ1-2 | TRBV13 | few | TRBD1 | TGTGCCAGCAGCTTCCCGGGACAGGGTGGCTACACCTTC | CASSFPGQGGYTF
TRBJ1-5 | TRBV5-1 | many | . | TGTGCCAGCAGCTTAGGTAGCAATCAGCCCCAGCATTTT | CASSLGSNQPQHF
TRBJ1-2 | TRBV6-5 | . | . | TGTGCCAGCAGCCCCGATGCAGGGTATAACTATGGCTACACCTTC | CASSPDAGYNYGYTF
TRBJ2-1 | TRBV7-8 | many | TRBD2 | TGTGCCAGCAGCCCCTGGACTAGCCTGGGTGAGCAGTTCTTC | CASSPWTSLGEQFF
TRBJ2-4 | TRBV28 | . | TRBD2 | TGTGCCAGCAGTTTACTCATAGCGGGGGTCAACGAAAACATTCAGTACTTC | CASSLLIAGVNENIQYF
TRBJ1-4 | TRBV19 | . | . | TGTGCCAGTAGTCCGGCAGCAACTAATGAAAAACTGTTTTTT | CASSPAATNEKLFF
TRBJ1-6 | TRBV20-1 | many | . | TGCAGTGCTAGTCCAGGGATCCACTCCTATAATTCACCCCTCCACTTT | CSASPGIHSYNSPLHF